This T cell receptor beta chain was captured in a study of cytomegalovirus exposure and HLA in healthy donors. As for the study in general: A previous analysis identified 100 million to 120 million unique TCR beta sequences derived from roughly 180 million T cells.

Whole-study findings and limits: Analyzed later, association rates of TCRs varied across HLA loci, with DRB1 most and HLA-C fewest. Likely technical artifact: a cluster of highly shared sequence variants. Altogether, 170 or so TCR beta chains were recorded as cytomegalovirus-associated.

A note on this clone: What it recognizes is unknown.

Primers for the PCR totalled 60 Vbeta and 13 Jbeta. Assay: immunoSEQ multiplex PCR; the TCRdb copy retains only in-frame clones and omits some. Here the sample spans 200,000 or so clones, roughly nine tenths being singletons. The junction had 6 bases not matched to a gene; V was cut back by 4 bases and J by 1 base. This CDR3 is 17 amino acids long. Germline assignment: CDR1 SGHRS and CDR2 YFSETQ. The origin of this receptor is a girl less than two years old in good health and CMV-seronegative. V gene TRBV5-1 combines with J gene TRBJ2-2, with 11 bases identical to TRBD2. Source material: PBMCs. The DNA of the CDR3 is TGCGCCAGCAGCCGCGTACTAGCGGGAGTGAACACCGGGGAGCTGTTTTTT. Residues: CASSRVLAGVNTGELFF.